This is a list of T cell receptor beta chains from one sample in a study of CD8 T cells in ankylosing spondylitis. TCRdb re-derived calls from the 5' RACE reads in MiXCR, one entry per CDR3 protein. The sample shows about 250,000 distinct CDR3 sequences, 30% to 40% of them seen only once. The sequenced sample consisted of blood, either unsorted or a sorted T cell fraction (not recorded which). Every receptor here comes from a male donor with ankylosing spondylitis or in good health (not recorded which). CDR3s include the opening cysteine and the closing phenylalanine or tryptophan. The D gene is left open where the match is weak. Where a row states a size, it is once, few, many or the class of an expanded clone; other rows omit it.

clone_size: .
d_call: .
v_call: TRBV20-1
j_call: TRBJ2-7
cdr3_nt: TGCAGTGCTAGACGGGACTTCTACGAGCAGTACTTC
cdr3_aa: CSARRDFYEQYF

clone_size: .
d_call: TRBD1
v_call: TRBV5-1
j_call: TRBJ1-6
cdr3_nt: TGCGCCAGCAGCTTGGAGGGGACAGGATTTTCACCCCTCCACTTT
cdr3_aa: CASSLEGTGFSPLHF

clone_size: .
d_call: .
v_call: TRBV7-2
j_call: TRBJ2-1
cdr3_nt: TGTGCCAGCAGCTTAATGACTAGTTCCAATGAGCAGTTCTTC
cdr3_aa: CASSLMTSSNEQFF

clone_size: .
d_call: .
v_call: TRBV2
j_call: TRBJ1-1
cdr3_nt: TGTGCCAGCAGCTCCAACCGACCTGAAGCTTTCTTT
cdr3_aa: CASSSNRPEAFF

clone_size: .
d_call: TRBD1
v_call: TRBV19
j_call: TRBJ1-5
cdr3_nt: TGTGCCAGTAAGACAGGGGGCTTGGGACAGCCCCAGCATTTT
cdr3_aa: CASKTGGLGQPQHF

clone_size: .
d_call: .
v_call: TRBV5-6
j_call: TRBJ1-5
cdr3_nt: TGTGCCAGCACCTTGTTGGGGAGCAATCAGCCCCAGCATTTT
cdr3_aa: CASTLLGSNQPQHF

clone_size: few
d_call: TRBD1
v_call: TRBV29-1
j_call: TRBJ2-3
cdr3_nt: TGCAGCGGCGGACAGGGCTGGGGAGATACGCAGTATTTT
cdr3_aa: CSGGQGWGDTQYF

clone_size: .
d_call: .
v_call: TRBV12-3/TRBV12-4
j_call: TRBJ2-5
cdr3_nt: TGTGCCAGCTCTCGGCGCGGGGCCGCAGAGACCCAGTACTTC
cdr3_aa: CASSRRGAAETQYF

clone_size: few
d_call: .
v_call: TRBV7-9
j_call: TRBJ2-1
cdr3_nt: TGTGCCAGCAGCTTAATAGGCAATGAGCAGTTCTTC
cdr3_aa: CASSLIGNEQFF

clone_size: once
d_call: TRBD1
v_call: TRBV5-1
j_call: TRBJ1-2
cdr3_nt: TGCGCCAGCAGCTCCCCAGAAAACAGGGGCCCCTCCTCTAACTATGGCTACACCTTC
cdr3_aa: CASSSPENRGPSSNYGYTF

clone_size: .
d_call: .
v_call: TRBV27
j_call: TRBJ2-1
cdr3_nt: TGTGCCAGCAGTCCAACGGACCTAGGTTTCTCCTACAATGAGCAGTTCTTC
cdr3_aa: CASSPTDLGFSYNEQFF

clone_size: .
d_call: .
v_call: TRBV9
j_call: TRBJ2-3
cdr3_nt: TGTGCCAGCAGCGTAGAACTAGAGGGCACAGATACGCAGTATTTT
cdr3_aa: CASSVELEGTDTQYF

clone_size: .
d_call: .
v_call: TRBV20-1
j_call: TRBJ2-1
cdr3_nt: TGCAGTGCTCGGGATCGGCGGGGGCACAATGAGCAGTTCTTC
cdr3_aa: CSARDRRGHNEQFF

clone_size: few
d_call: .
v_call: TRBV11-2
j_call: TRBJ2-2
cdr3_nt: TGTGCCAGCAGCCAAAGGGAGCTGTTTTTT
cdr3_aa: CASSQRELFF

clone_size: .
d_call: .
v_call: TRBV11-2
j_call: TRBJ2-3
cdr3_nt: TGTGCCAGCAGCTTAATCAGGGGACCTCGCACAGATACGCAGTATTTT
cdr3_aa: CASSLIRGPRTDTQYF

clone_size: .
d_call: .
v_call: TRBV2
j_call: TRBJ1-2
cdr3_nt: TGTGCCAGCACTTCTGGAGGATCCAGCAACAACTATGGCTACACCTTC
cdr3_aa: CASTSGGSSNNYGYTF

clone_size: few
d_call: TRBD1
v_call: TRBV6-5
j_call: TRBJ2-7
cdr3_nt: TGTGCCAGCAGTTACACCGGACAGGGGGTCTACGAGCAGTACTTC
cdr3_aa: CASSYTGQGVYEQYF

clone_size: few
d_call: .
v_call: TRBV29-1
j_call: TRBJ2-2
cdr3_nt: TGCAGCGTTGAAGGGGATAACACCGGGGAGCTGTTTTTT
cdr3_aa: CSVEGDNTGELFF

clone_size: few
d_call: .
v_call: TRBV24-1
j_call: TRBJ2-1
cdr3_nt: TGTGCCACCAGTGACCCCCAGGGTTTTGGGTCTGGCAATGAGCAGTTCTTC
cdr3_aa: CATSDPQGFGSGNEQFF

clone_size: .
d_call: .
v_call: TRBV12-3/TRBV12-4
j_call: TRBJ2-1
cdr3_nt: TGTGCCAGCAGTCCGGAGGTGAGCTCCTACAATGAGCAGTTCTTC
cdr3_aa: CASSPEVSSYNEQFF

clone_size: .
d_call: TRBD1
v_call: TRBV28
j_call: TRBJ1-5
cdr3_nt: TGTGCCAGCGCCTTCCTCCTGGGACAGGCGCAGCCCCAGCATTTT
cdr3_aa: CASAFLLGQAQPQHF

clone_size: .
d_call: .
v_call: TRBV20-1
j_call: TRBJ2-7
cdr3_nt: TGCAGTGCTACCCGCCCCTCCTACGAGCAGTACTTC
cdr3_aa: CSATRPSYEQYF

clone_size: .
d_call: .
v_call: TRBV3-1
j_call: TRBJ2-2
cdr3_nt: TGTGCCAGCAGCCAACTAGCTACCGGGGAGCTGTTTTTT
cdr3_aa: CASSQLATGELFF

clone_size: .
d_call: TRBD2
v_call: TRBV4-1
j_call: TRBJ2-1
cdr3_nt: TGCGCCAGCAGCCTGACTAGCGGGGGGTTCGGTAATGAGCAGTTCTTC
cdr3_aa: CASSLTSGGFGNEQFF

clone_size: few
d_call: .
v_call: TRBV29-1
j_call: TRBJ2-7
cdr3_nt: TGCAGCGTGCCCGGGCCTCCCTTGGGCGAGCAGTACTTC
cdr3_aa: CSVPGPPLGEQYF

clone_size: .
d_call: TRBD1
v_call: TRBV7-8
j_call: TRBJ2-1
cdr3_nt: TGTGCCAGCAGCCCCCAACCCAAGACAGGGTGGTGGGATTGGGAGCAGTTCTTC
cdr3_aa: CASSPQPKTGWWDWEQFF

clone_size: .
d_call: .
v_call: TRBV12-3/TRBV12-4
j_call: TRBJ1-1
cdr3_nt: TGTGCCAGCAGTTCCCCATTACAGGGTGCGGACACTGAAGCTTTCTTT
cdr3_aa: CASSSPLQGADTEAFF

clone_size: many
d_call: .
v_call: TRBV10-3
j_call: TRBJ2-2
cdr3_nt: TGTGCCATCAGGTGGACAGCGAACACCGGGGAGCTGTTTTTT
cdr3_aa: CAIRWTANTGELFF

clone_size: .
d_call: TRBD1
v_call: TRBV12-3/TRBV12-4
j_call: TRBJ2-5
cdr3_nt: TGTGCCAGCAGTTCCGGGACAGGGCGTCAAGAGACCCAGTACTTC
cdr3_aa: CASSSGTGRQETQYF

clone_size: few
d_call: TRBD1
v_call: TRBV10-3
j_call: TRBJ1-2
cdr3_nt: TGTGCCATCAACCCGACAGGGGTCCGGTATGGCTACACCTTC
cdr3_aa: CAINPTGVRYGYTF

clone_size: .
d_call: .
v_call: TRBV12-3/TRBV12-4
j_call: TRBJ1-6
cdr3_nt: TGTGCCAGCAGCAGAGGGACGGCGGATTCACCCCTCCACTTT
cdr3_aa: CASSRGTADSPLHF

clone_size: few
d_call: .
v_call: TRBV28
j_call: TRBJ1-1
cdr3_nt: TGTGCCAGCAGTTTCCGCCTGAACACTGAAGCTTTCTTT
cdr3_aa: CASSFRLNTEAFF

clone_size: .
d_call: .
v_call: TRBV7-7
j_call: TRBJ2-2
cdr3_nt: TGTGCTAGCAGCCCACAGGGTACGGCGGGCGGGGAGCTGTTTTTT
cdr3_aa: CASSPQGTAGGELFF

clone_size: .
d_call: TRBD1
v_call: TRBV7-8
j_call: TRBJ1-5
cdr3_nt: TGTGCCAGCAGCTCTAAAACAGGGGGAGGCAATCAGCCCCAGCATTTT
cdr3_aa: CASSSKTGGGNQPQHF

clone_size: .
d_call: .
v_call: TRBV4-1
j_call: TRBJ1-1
cdr3_nt: TGCGCCAGCAGCCACGACACCAACACTGAAGCTTTCTTT
cdr3_aa: CASSHDTNTEAFF

clone_size: few
d_call: .
v_call: TRBV20-1
j_call: TRBJ2-7
cdr3_nt: TGCAGTGCCTACAGGAGTGAGGGGGCCTACGAGCAGTACTTC
cdr3_aa: CSAYRSEGAYEQYF

clone_size: .
d_call: .
v_call: TRBV9
j_call: TRBJ2-2
cdr3_nt: TGTGCCAGCAGCGACGTTGGTGCTGGGGAGCTGTTTTTT
cdr3_aa: CASSDVGAGELFF

clone_size: .
d_call: .
v_call: TRBV20-1
j_call: TRBJ1-2
cdr3_nt: TGCAGTGCTAGAGATTTGTATTTGGCCGATGGCTACACCTTC
cdr3_aa: CSARDLYLADGYTF

clone_size: .
d_call: TRBD1
v_call: TRBV20-1
j_call: TRBJ1-1
cdr3_nt: TGCAGTGCTGGCCCGACAGGGCTGAACACTGAAGCTTTCTTT
cdr3_aa: CSAGPTGLNTEAFF

clone_size: few
d_call: .
v_call: TRBV3-1
j_call: TRBJ1-1
cdr3_nt: TGTGCCAGCAGCCAGATGGGGTTGGGGATGAACACTGAAGCTTTCTTT
cdr3_aa: CASSQMGLGMNTEAFF

clone_size: .
d_call: TRBD2
v_call: TRBV10-3
j_call: TRBJ2-3
cdr3_nt: TGTGCCATCAGTAGCGGGGGCACAGATACGCAGTATTTT
cdr3_aa: CAISSGGTDTQYF

clone_size: few
d_call: .
v_call: TRBV20-1
j_call: TRBJ1-5
cdr3_nt: TGCAGTGCTAGTGGTGTTCAGCCCCAGCATTTT
cdr3_aa: CSASGVQPQHF

clone_size: .
d_call: TRBD1
v_call: TRBV7-9
j_call: TRBJ1-1
cdr3_nt: TGTGCCAGCAGCGCCGAAGGACAGGTCATGAACACTGAAGCTTTCTTT
cdr3_aa: CASSAEGQVMNTEAFF

clone_size: few
d_call: .
v_call: TRBV20-1
j_call: TRBJ2-1
cdr3_nt: TGCAGTGCTAGAGTTTCGTTCGATGAGCAGTTCTTC
cdr3_aa: CSARVSFDEQFF

clone_size: few
d_call: .
v_call: TRBV25-1
j_call: TRBJ2-7
cdr3_nt: TGTGCCAGCAGTGATAATAGCTACGAGCAGTACTTC
cdr3_aa: CASSDNSYEQYF

clone_size: .
d_call: TRBD2
v_call: TRBV10-3
j_call: TRBJ2-3
cdr3_nt: TGTGCCATCAGTGAGTCACCCGGGACTAGCGGGATACCTAGCACAGATACGCAGTATTTT
cdr3_aa: CAISESPGTSGIPSTDTQYF

clone_size: .
d_call: TRBD2
v_call: TRBV20-1
j_call: TRBJ2-2
cdr3_nt: TGCAGTGCTAGAGATCTGAAGGCTAGCGGGGGGGTCGCCGGGGAGCTGTTTTTT
cdr3_aa: CSARDLKASGGVAGELFF

clone_size: .
d_call: TRBD1
v_call: TRBV4-1
j_call: TRBJ1-2
cdr3_nt: TGCGCCAGCAGCCAAGACGACAGGGGGGCCTATGGCTACACCTTC
cdr3_aa: CASSQDDRGAYGYTF

clone_size: once
d_call: .
v_call: TRBV5-1
j_call: TRBJ1-5
cdr3_nt: TGCGCCAGCAGCTTAGATTCAGGGAATCAGCCCCAGCATTTT
cdr3_aa: CASSLDSGNQPQHF

clone_size: .
d_call: .
v_call: TRBV11-2
j_call: TRBJ2-7
cdr3_nt: TGTGCCAGCAGCCCCCAGGATGACGCTGGCGAGCAGTACTTC
cdr3_aa: CASSPQDDAGEQYF

clone_size: once
d_call: .
v_call: TRBV4-2
j_call: TRBJ2-1
cdr3_nt: TGTGCCAGCAGCCAAGATCCCACAGGGCCCTATGAGCAGTTCTTC
cdr3_aa: CASSQDPTGPYEQFF

clone_size: many
d_call: .
v_call: TRBV7-9
j_call: TRBJ2-3
cdr3_nt: TGTGCCAGCAGCTTGAGGGGGTCTAGCACAGATACGCAGTATTTT
cdr3_aa: CASSLRGSSTDTQYF

clone_size: .
d_call: .
v_call: TRBV6-5
j_call: TRBJ1-1
cdr3_nt: TGTGCCAGCAGTTACTCGACGGGGACTGAAGCTTTCTTT
cdr3_aa: CASSYSTGTEAFF

clone_size: few
d_call: .
v_call: TRBV9
j_call: TRBJ2-7
cdr3_nt: TGTGCCAGCAGCTTACAAGCGTCCGGACGGGGGAGGTACGAGCAGTACTTC
cdr3_aa: CASSLQASGRGRYEQYF

clone_size: .
d_call: .
v_call: TRBV10-3
j_call: TRBJ2-5
cdr3_nt: TGTGCCATCACCCCTGATGAGGGAGAGACCCAGTACTTC
cdr3_aa: CAITPDEGETQYF